Listed here are 20 T cell receptor beta chains from one sample, sequenced in a study of cytomegalovirus exposure and HLA in healthy donors. The PCR made use of 60 Vbeta and 13 Jbeta primers. Sequencing used immunoSEQ multiplex PCR; TCRdb keeps in-frame clones, though not all of them. The sample records over 110,000 clones, 75% to 80% being singletons. Sequencing used PBMCs. The receptors come from a young woman in good health and CMV-seropositive.

This chain uses TRBV5-1 with TRBJ2-1, with a weak D call TRBD2 (7 bases). The CDR3 has 15 amino acids. Trimming removed 4 bases from V and 8 bases from J, with 19 bases in between. Germline CDR1 and CDR2: SGHRS and YFSETQ. The DNA of the CDR3 is TGCGCCAGCAGCCGTGGCGGGGGCCCCGAGGATGAGCAGTTCTTC. Encoded protein: CASSRGGGPEDEQFF. Together with reference TRBV5-1 and TRBJ2-1, the CDR3 gives the full variable domain: KAGVTQTPRYLIKTRGQQVTLSCSPISGHRSVSWYQQTPGQGLQFLFEYFSETQRNKGNFPGRFSGRQFSNSRSEMNVSTLELGDSALYLCASSRGGGPEDEQFFGPGTRLTVL.

This clone was seen a single time. This chain uses TRBV27 with TRBJ1-2, with TRBD1 as a possible D gene (5 bases). V lost 5 bases and J lost 2, with 18 bases in between. Germline CDR1 MNHEY, CDR2 SMNVEV (reference sequence). The CDR3 consists of 16 residues. This CDR3 is CASSQGRGVPNYGYTF. The CDR3 DNA follows: TGTGCCAGCAGTCAAGGACGGGGGGTTCCAAACTATGGCTACACCTTC.

The gene calls are TRBV15 and TRBJ1-1, with 10 bases lining up with TRBD1. CDR1 LNHNV and CDR2 YYDKDF come from the germline V gene (reference sequence). V shed 1 base and J 5 bases; nucleotides not matched to a gene: 4. There are 15 residues in the CDR3. The chain's CDR3 is CATSRGQGAGTEAFF. CDR3 nucleotides: TGTGCCACCAGCAGAGGACAGGGGGCGGGTACTGAAGCTTTCTTT.

The chain carries TRBV5-1 and TRBJ1-5; D not certain. The CDR3 sequence is 13 residues long. Trimming shortened V by 4 bases and J by 1 base, and 6 bases separated the two germline ends. From germline, CDR1 is SGHRS and CDR2 YFSETQ. The CDR3 DNA sequence: TGCGCCAGCAGCCTAATGAGCAATCAGCCCCAGCATTTT. It specifies CASSLMSNQPQHF.

The chain couples TRBV6-1 to TRBJ1-5; possible D gene TRBD1, 6 bases. V was clipped by 11 bases and J by 1 base, with 12 bases between them. Germline lookup yields CDR1 MNHNS and CDR2 SASEGT. The CDR3 consists of 13 residues. As DNA, the CDR3 is TGTGCCGGAAATGGGGGCAGCAATCAGCCCCAGCATTTT. As protein: CAGNGGSNQPQHF.

This clone has a single count. V usage is TRBV7-2 and J usage is TRBJ2-3; maybe TRBD1 (6 bases). This CDR3 region has 13 residues. Germline V gene lookup returns CDR1 SGHTA and CDR2 FQGNSA. V gave up 4 bases and J gave up 3 bases, with 8 bases separating them. The CDR3 reads CASSSQGTDTQYF. The DNA for the CDR3 is TGTGCCAGCAGCTCACAGGGTACAGATACGCAGTATTTT.

This clone was picked up one time. V gene TRBV27 combines with J gene TRBJ2-5, with TRBD1 as a possible D gene (6 bases). TRBJ2-7 matches the DNA end more closely, so the J call is doubtful. The CDR3 has 16 amino acids. Germline V gene sequence: CDR1 MNHEY, CDR2 SMNVEV (reference sequence). CDR3 protein: CASSLSIRGLSYEQYF. CDR3 DNA: TGTGCCAGCAGTTTATCGATCAGGGGTTTGTCCTACGAGCAGTACTTC.

The chain combines TRBV4-2 with TRBJ2-7, with TRBD2 matching over 13 bases. The ends lost 1 base at V and 5 bases at J; junction bases unmatched: 5. The CDR3 has 16 amino acids. Looked up from germline, CDR1 is LGHNA and CDR2 is YNFKEQ. The CDR3 coding sequence is TGTGCCAGCAGCCAAGCACTAGCGGGGGGGCTCAACGAGCAGTACTTC. Its translation is CASSQALAGGLNEQYF.

The rearrangement joins TRBV5-1 to TRBJ1-1, with D perhaps matching TRBD1 (6 bases). V gave up 3 bases and J gave up 10 bases, with 22 bases separating them. The length of the CDR3 is 15 residues. CDR1 is SGHRS, CDR2 YFSETQ, per germline. CDR3 in DNA: TGCGCCAGCAGCTCTACGGACAGACTTAATCCTAGAGCTTTCTTT. Protein sequence: CASSSTDRLNPRAFF.

This sequence joins TRBV5-1 and TRBJ2-7; 7 bases are shared with TRBD1. The J segment lost 0 bases and the V segment lost 1 base, leaving 4 bases of the junction unmatched. The CDR3 runs 15 residues. In germline, CDR1 is SGHRS, CDR2 YFSETQ. The CDR3 DNA follows: TGCGCCAGCAGCTTGTGGTCAGGGGGCTCCTACGAGCAGTACTTC. It codes for CASSLWSGGSYEQYF.

J is TRBJ2-3 and V is TRBV9; 8 bases are a match to TRBD1. CDR1 and CDR2 (germline): SGDLS, YYNGEE. This CDR3 has 16 residues. V trimming: 3 bases; J trimming: 3 bases; junction bases outside the gene matches: 9. In nucleotides, the CDR3 is TGTGCCAGCAGCGCCAATGCCGGGACAGGAACAGATACGCAGTATTTT. Its translation is CASSANAGTGTDTQYF.

The V and J genes are TRBV5-1 and TRBJ1-4; D may be TRBD1 (6 bases). There are 15 residues in the CDR3. V shed 6 bases and J shed 0 bases, with 12 bases lying between them. CDR1 SGHRS and CDR2 YFSETQ come from the germline V gene. The CDR3 spells CASTLDRPTNEKLFF. In nucleotides, the CDR3 is TGCGCCAGCACTCTGGACAGACCAACTAATGAAAAACTGTTTTTT.

This clone was observed a few times. The V and J genes are TRBV11-2 and TRBJ1-3; possibly TRBD1 for D (6 bases). The germline gives CDR1 SGHAT, CDR2 FQNNGV. V lost 4 bases and J lost 2, with 9 bases in between. The CDR3 spans 14 residues. The DNA for the CDR3 is TGTGCCAGCAGCTCCCCAGGGGCTGGAAACACCATATATTTT. Protein product: CASSSPGAGNTIYF.

The CDR3 is CASTRDRAPYEQYF. CDR3 in DNA: TGTGCCAGCACCCGGGACAGGGCCCCCTACGAGCAGTACTTC. The chain is built from TRBV5-8 and TRBJ2-7, with 9 bases lining up with TRBD1. The CDR3 consists of 14 residues. In germline, CDR1 is SGHTS, CDR2 YDEGEE. Germline trimming cut 6 bases from V and 2 bases from J; bases unmatched to any gene: 6.

A few counts support this clone. J is TRBJ2-1 and V is TRBV4-2, with a possible D match to TRBD2 (7 bases). The CDR3 is 14 amino acids. V lost 5 bases and J lost 7, with 15 bases in between. The V gene's germline CDR1 is LGHNA and CDR2 YNFKEQ. CDR3 loop: CASSSQGGGNEQFF. The CDR3 DNA reads TGTGCCAGCAGCTCGCAAGGGGGGGGGAATGAGCAGTTCTTC.

The chain recombines TRBV19 with TRBJ2-1; 7 nucleotides line up with TRBD1. The CDR3 runs to 14 residues. Unmatched junction bases numbered 12, after V lost 4 bases and J lost 12 bases. Germline CDR1 is LNHDA and CDR2 is SQIVND (reference sequence). For the CDR3, the DNA is TGTGCCAGTAGTAAGGGACAGTACAATGATGGGCAGTTCTTC. This translates into CASSKGQYNDGQFF.

The rearrangement uses TRBV7-2 and TRBJ2-1, with a tentative D call TRBD2 (6 bases). The germline CDR1 and CDR2 sequences are SGHTA and FQGNSA. The CDR3 is 12 amino acids. V shed 5 bases and J shed 4 bases, with 6 bases lying between them. For the CDR3, the DNA is TGTGCCAGCAGCCGGGGGTACAATGAGCAGTTCTTC. As protein: CASSRGYNEQFF.

V is TRBV10-2 and J is TRBJ2-7, with 9 bases lining up with TRBD2. Germline values: CDR1 WSHSY, CDR2 SAAADI. V shed 7 bases and J 0 bases; nucleotides not matched to a gene: 1. The CDR3 totals 13 residues. DNA for the CDR3: TGCGCCAGCACGCGGGGGGGCTCCTACGAGCAGTACTTC. Its translation: CASTRGGSYEQYF.

This clone has just a few counts. The rearrangement links TRBV7-8 to TRBJ1-4; 7 bases are a match to TRBD1. Trimming at V came to 5 bases and at J to 6 bases, leaving 6 bases not matched to a gene. Germline loops: CDR1 SGHVS, CDR2 FQNEAQ. The CDR3 is 14 amino acids. The CDR3 is CASSARQGYEKLFF. DNA for the CDR3: TGTGCCAGCAGCGCCAGACAGGGCTATGAAAAACTGTTTTTT.

This chain joins TRBV19 and TRBJ2-7, with D perhaps matching TRBD2 (6 bases). Between the trimmed V and J ends, which lost 6 bases and 0 bases, there was a span of 12 bases. Germline assignment: CDR1 LNHDA and CDR2 SQIVND (reference sequence). The CDR3 spans 14 residues. This CDR3 reads CASSRGVGSYEQYF. The CDR3 DNA is TGTGCCAGTAGCCGCGGGGTGGGCTCCTACGAGCAGTACTTC. Looking up the rest from reference TRBV19 and TRBJ2-7 gives the full variable domain: DGGITQSPKYLFRKEGQNVTLSCEQNLNHDAMYWYRQDPGQGLRLIYYSQIVNDFQKGDIAEGYSVSREKKESFPLTVTSAQKNPTAFYLCASSRGVGSYEQYFGPGTRLTVT.